Below are 7 T cell receptor beta chains sequenced from a single sample in a study of OX40 agonist ivuxolimab in advanced cancers. This table comes from immunoSEQ multiplex PCR, and its TCRdb copy is limited to in-frame clones, with some not included. The table records about 67,000 clones, 80% of them present only once. The material was CD4+ or CD8+ T cells sorted from blood, obtained in a trial of the OX40 agonist ivuxolimab. The receptors here all came from an adult with an advanced solid tumor such as melanoma, head and neck, liver or kidney cancer.

The chain carries TRBV7-2 and TRBJ2-1; 7 bases are shared with TRBD2. There are 14 residues in the CDR3. The V gene's germline CDR1 is SGHTA and CDR2 FQGNSA. V lost 5 bases, J lost 3 bases, and 4 bases stayed unmatched. The DNA for the CDR3 is TGTGCCAGCAGCAACGGACTAGTCTACAATGAGCAGTTCTTC. Translated: CASSNGLVYNEQFF.

This clone showed up just once. V usage is TRBV9 and J usage is TRBJ2-2; a weak D match, TRBD1 (5 bases). The CDR3 consists of 15 residues. V lost 4 bases and J lost 0, with 10 bases in between. The germline V gene encodes CDR1 SGDLS and CDR2 YYNGEE. The CDR3 spells CASSSRQTNTGELFF. Here the CDR3 DNA reads TGTGCCAGCAGCTCCCGACAGACGAACACCGGGGAGCTGTTTTTT.

This clone was counted a few times. The chain couples TRBV9 to TRBJ1-2, with TRBD1 identical over 8 bases. With V trimmed by 0 bases and J by 4 bases, 8 bases remained unmatched. Per the germline V gene, CDR1 is SGDLS and CDR2 is YYNGEE. This CDR3 region has 16 residues. The CDR3 spells CASSVDTGGAFYGYTF. The CDR3 nucleotides read TGTGCCAGCAGCGTAGACACAGGGGGAGCCTTCTATGGCTACACCTTC.

The count of this clone is one. The chain employs TRBV7-2 and TRBJ2-7, with TRBD2 as a possible D gene (6 bases). The CDR3 runs to 13 residues. Trimming removed 5 bases at V and 6 bases at J, with 14 bases between. The V gene's germline CDR1 is SGHTA and CDR2 FQGNSA. CDR3: CASSTAGWVEQYV. CDR3 bases: TGTGCCAGCAGCACCGCGGGATGGGTCGAGCAGTACGTC.

This clone was recorded only once. J is TRBJ2-1 and V is TRBV7-9, with TRBD1 identical over 7 bases. The V gene end was trimmed by 2 bases and the J gene end by 12 bases; junction bases not matched to a gene: 1. There are 11 residues in the CDR3. Germline V lookup: CDR1 SEHNR, CDR2 FQNEAQ (reference sequence). The CDR3 spells CASSLSGGQFF. The CDR3 DNA reads as TGTGCCAGCAGCTTATCAGGGGGGCAGTTCTTC.

The chain carries TRBV5-3 and TRBJ2-6; tentatively, D is TRBD1 (6 bases). TRBV5-3 is labeled an ORF, and its function is uncertain. The CDR3 is 18 amino acids. Trimming stripped 3 bases from V and 0 bases from J, with 16 bases between. The CDR3 is CARSSKQGSSSGANVLTF. As DNA, the CDR3 is TGTGCCAGAAGCTCCAAACAGGGATCTAGCTCTGGGGCCAACGTCCTGACTTTC.

This chain uses TRBV2 with TRBJ1-4; D is ambiguous. V was pared by 7 bases and J by 10 bases, with 19 bases between. The CDR3 is made up of 14 amino acids. Germline loops: CDR1 SNHLY, CDR2 FYNNEI. The chain's CDR3 is CASTQSEELVKLFF. CDR3 sequence (DNA): TGTGCCAGCACACAGTCCGAGGAGTTGGTAAAACTGTTTTTT.